These 10 T cell receptor beta chains share one sample of origin, sequenced in a study of T cell responses to AZD1222 COVID-19 vaccine. The assay was immunoSEQ multiplex PCR, and TCRdb's table has in-frame clones only and misses some. The table has tens of thousands of clones, around 88% seen once. The sequencing used peripheral blood, collected on day 0 of MenACWY control vaccination. These receptors originate from an adult in good health.

This clone has just one count. The chain employs TRBV14 and TRBJ1-4; D call uncertain. V was cut by 8 bases and J by 5 bases, with 6 bases left in between. In germline, CDR1 is SGHDN, CDR2 FVKESK. The CDR3 runs 11 residues. The CDR3 bases are TGTGCCAGCGGGGAAAATGAAAAACTGTTTTTT. Translation: CASGENEKLFF.

The rearrangement uses TRBV27 and TRBJ1-2; D call uncertain. CDR1 and CDR2 from the germline V gene are MNHEY and SMNVEV (reference sequence). The germline V and J ends were trimmed by 8 bases and 4 bases, with 14 bases remaining between them. There are 13 residues in the CDR3. This CDR3 is CASGAWGAYGYTF. As DNA, the CDR3 is TGTGCCAGCGGCGCTTGGGGAGCCTATGGCTACACCTTC.

J is TRBJ1-5 and V is TRBV30; 9 bases agree with TRBD1. The CDR3 covers 15 residues. From germline, CDR1 is GTSNPN and CDR2 SVGIG (reference sequence). Germline trimming cut 2 bases from V and 7 bases from J; bases unmatched to any gene: 9. The CDR3 DNA sequence: TGTGCCTGGAGTCTTGGGGACAGGGAGACCCAGCCCCAGCATTTT. Amino acids: CAWSLGDRETQPQHF.

The CDR3 here is CASSEWVRDLSYNSPLHF. Written as DNA, the CDR3 is TGTGCCAGCAGTGAATGGGTCAGGGATTTGTCCTATAATTCACCCCTCCACTTT. The rearrangement uses TRBV6-1 and TRBJ1-6, with a tentative D call TRBD1 (5 bases). The length of the CDR3 is 18 residues. Germline V CDR1 and CDR2: MNHNS, SASEGT. V shed 2 bases and J shed 1 base, with 15 bases lying between them.

This clone appeared a single time. The CDR3: CASSPPRQGARNTEAFF. For the CDR3, the DNA is TGTGCCAGCAGTCCTCCGAGACAGGGGGCTAGAAACACTGAAGCTTTCTTT. This chain uses TRBV28 with TRBJ1-1; 10 bases align to TRBD1. V lost 5 bases to trimming and J lost 2 bases; unmatched junction nucleotides: 11. This CDR3 comprises 17 residues. CDR1 is MDHEN, CDR2 SYDVKM, per germline.

This CDR3 is CASSLGAIGQETQYF. In DNA form, the CDR3 reads TGCGCCAGCAGCTTGGGGGCCATAGGACAAGAGACCCAGTACTTC. The gene calls are TRBV5-1 and TRBJ2-5; D gene ambiguous. In germline, CDR1 is SGHRS, CDR2 YFSETQ. Trimming stripped 0 bases from V and 2 bases from J, with 11 bases between. The CDR3 totals 15 residues.

The CDR3 sequence is CASSDLVGTEAFF. The CDR3 coding sequence is TGTGCCAGCAGTGATTTGGTTGGCACTGAAGCTTTCTTT. This chain links TRBV6-4 with TRBJ1-1; no reliable D call. The V gene lost 3 bases and the J gene lost 4 bases, with 9 bases spanning the gap. The germline CDR1 and CDR2 sequences are MRHNA and SNTAGT. The CDR3 has 13 residues.

About this clone itself: At one boundary the junction diverges from the germline segment, which might be a read error. The J gene is TRBJ1-1, the V gene TRBV10-3; 8 positions agree with TRBD1. CDR1 ENHRY and CDR2 SYGVKD come from the germline V gene. This CDR3 comprises 13 residues. CDR3 nucleotide sequence: TGTGCCATCAGTGAGTCGAAAGGTGAGACAGGGGTTTTT. It is translated as CAISESKGETGVF.

The chain carries TRBV30 and TRBJ2-7; 7 nucleotides line up with TRBD1. In germline, CDR1 is GTSNPN, CDR2 SVGIG (reference sequence). The CDR3 covers 13 residues. The J segment lost 4 bases and the V segment lost 5 bases, leaving 8 bases of the junction unmatched. The DNA for the CDR3 is TGTGCCTGGTCCTTAGGGACAGAGTACGAGCAGTACTTC. It encodes CAWSLGTEYEQYF. The full variable domain, with the rest looked up from reference TRBV30 and TRBJ2-7, is SQTIHQWPATLVQPVGSPLSLECTVEGTSNPNLYWYRQAAGRGLQLLFYSVGIGQISSEVPQNLSASRPQDRQFILSSKKLLLSDSGFYLCAWSLGTEYEQYFGPGTRLTVT.

The chain uses TRBV6-5 and TRBJ2-7; D is possibly TRBD1 or TRBD2 (5 bases each). The CDR3 runs 13 residues. Trimming took off 8 bases at V and 0 bases at J, with 11 bases between the two ends. The germline V gene encodes CDR1 MNHEY and CDR2 SVGAGI. The chain's CDR3 is CASLGTASYEQYF. The CDR3 DNA reads TGTGCCAGCTTGGGGACGGCCTCCTACGAGCAGTACTTC.